This T cell receptor (beta chain) was captured by sequencing in a study of cytomegalovirus exposure and HLA in healthy donors. Study-wide findings and caveats: Cytomegalovirus status, reportedly, was diagnosed with high specificity and sensitivity by the classifier. A later analysis found TCR association rates differed by HLA locus, highest for DRB1 and lowest for HLA-C. Productive rates of about 90% or about 30% were seen for most TCR beta V segments in an earlier analysis.

With regard to this clone: Its target is not known.

The V end lost 0 bases, the J end lost 2 bases, and 10 bases lay between the germline ends. CDR1 SGHDT and CDR2 YYEEEE come from the germline V gene. This CDR3 is built from 15 residues. 60 Vbeta and 13 Jbeta primers were used in PCR. The method was immunoSEQ multiplex PCR; TCRdb's version includes in-frame clones alone and lacks a portion of them. The sample carries around 150,000 clones, 60% to 85% recorded once. The receptor was derived from a woman between 45 and 65 years old in good health and CMV-seropositive. Sequenced sample: PBMCs. The V and J genes are TRBV5-6 and TRBJ2-3; D gene uncertain. This CDR3 is CASSLGAPTTDTQYF. CDR3 coding DNA: TGTGCCAGCAGCTTGGGCGCCCCTACCACAGATACGCAGTATTTT.